The 9 T cell receptor beta chains reported below all come from one sample, sequenced in a study of blood T cell repertoires in COVID-19. Libraries were prepared by immunoSEQ multiplex PCR; TCRdb keeps only in-frame clonotypes and omits some of them. In the table there are 150,000 to 200,000 clones, 70% to 90% of which are singletons. Sequencing was performed on peripheral blood. Every receptor here comes from a woman of 80 years or more with acute or convalescent COVID-19.

This chain uses TRBV4-3 with TRBJ2-3; 8 bases line up with TRBD2. The V segment lost 2 bases and the J segment 4 bases; nucleotides outside the gene matches: 5. The CDR3 runs to 15 residues. Per the germline V gene, CDR1 is LGHNA and CDR2 is YSLEER. The CDR3 loop is CASSQTGGLADTQYF. The DNA for the CDR3 is TGCGCCAGCAGCCAAACGGGGGGGCTGGCAGATACGCAGTATTTT.

The genes are TRBV6-5 and TRBJ1-6; the D gene is possibly TRBD1 (5 bases). Deletions cut 5 bases from V and 7 bases from J, with 15 bases between. Germline CDR1 is MNHEY and CDR2 is SVGAGI. The length of the CDR3 is 15 residues. This chain's CDR3 is CASSPVGQGNSPLHF. The CDR3 DNA reads TGTGCCAGCAGTCCCGTCGGACAAGGGAATTCACCCCTCCACTTT.

The chain employs TRBV9 and TRBJ1-2; D is unresolved. CDR1 and CDR2 from the germline V gene are SGDLS and YYNGEE. CDR3 length: 15 residues. Trimming shortened V by 0 bases and J by 8 bases, and 17 bases separated the two germline ends. CDR3 sequence (DNA): TGTGCCAGCAGCGTAGATCACGGGAGCGCGGGGGGCTACACCTTC. Translating gives CASSVDHGSAGGYTF.

This chain connects TRBV10-2 to TRBJ1-1, with a possible D match to TRBD1 (6 bases). V lost 0 bases and J 4 bases, leaving 18 bases between the germline ends. This CDR3 spans 17 amino acids. Per the germline V gene, CDR1 is WSHSY and CDR2 is SAAADI. CDR3 coding DNA: TGCGCCAGCAGTGAGTCCGGCGGGGGGCACTGGGTCACTGAAGCTTTCTTT. As protein: CASSESGGGHWVTEAFF.

The CDR3 sequence: CASSSHGDTEAFF. The DNA of the CDR3 is TGCGCCAGCAGCTCCCACGGAGACACTGAAGCTTTCTTT. The J gene is TRBJ1-1, the V gene TRBV5-1; no firm D call. Germline V gene lookup returns CDR1 SGHRS and CDR2 YFSETQ. V was shortened by 3 bases and J by 3 bases, with 9 bases between the two germline ends. CDR3 size: 13 residues.

V is TRBV6-5 and J is TRBJ2-7; 8 bases map to TRBD2. The CDR3 has 15 amino acids. J was trimmed by 0 bases and V by 6 bases; bases with no gene match: 7. From germline, CDR1 is MNHEY and CDR2 SVGAGI. The CDR3 bases are TGTGCCAGCAGACGTACTAGCGGCTTCTCCTACGAGCAGTACTTC. Protein product: CASRRTSGFSYEQYF.

The V call is TRBV28, the J call TRBJ1-4; tentative D call: TRBD1 (6 bases). The CDR3 sequence is 14 residues long. CDR1 is MDHEN and CDR2 is SYDVKM in the germline V gene. Trimming left V 6 bases short and J 6 bases short, with 14 bases between. The CDR3 region has the DNA TGTGCCAGCAGGGGGGACACTTCACATGAAAAACTGTTTTTT. This encodes CASRGDTSHEKLFF.

The CDR3 DNA reads as TGTGCCACCAGCAGAGAAGGGACAGGGGGCTTCTATGGCTACACCTTC. It yields the protein CATSREGTGGFYGYTF. The V gene is TRBV15, the J gene TRBJ1-2; 12 bases are a match to TRBD1. Losses at the gene ends were 0 bases for V and 4 bases for J; bases not matched to a gene: 3. This CDR3 comprises 16 residues. Germline CDR1 reads LNHNV; CDR2 reads YYDKDF (reference sequence).

The chain combines TRBV7-9 with TRBJ1-4, with 9 positions matching TRBD1. The CDR3 extends over 14 amino acids. CDR1 and CDR2 from the germline V gene are SEHNR and FQNEAQ (reference sequence). The J segment lost 3 bases and the V segment lost 10 bases, leaving 6 bases of the junction unmatched. The CDR3 nucleotides are TGTGCCACTACCCGGGACAGGGCTAATGAAAAACTGTTTTTT. Translating it yields CATTRDRANEKLFF.